This TCR beta chain derives from a study of T cells after yellow fever vaccination. Study summary: When fractions had low cell numbers, they were prepared with SMART-Seq v4 Ultra Low Input. Regarding the study as a whole: Few clonotypes appeared in both CD4 and CD8 compartments.

TCR cDNA was made by 5'RACE template switching, adding a universal primer site and UMIs. TCRdb re-derived calls from the 5' RACE reads in MiXCR, one entry per CDR3 protein. The table has a few hundred thousand distinct CDR3 sequences, 17% seen once. As to this clonotype: What it recognizes is unknown.

The sequenced sample was PBMCs, obtained roughly 5 days after the first yellow fever vaccination. The clonotype comes from a man between 18 and 35 years old who received the YFV17D yellow fever vaccine.

CDR3: CASSQQTRGDTQYF. CDR3 in DNA: TGCGCCAGCAGCCAGCAAACACGGGGGGATACGCAGTATTTT. The V gene is TRBV4-3, the J gene TRBJ2-3, with D perhaps TRBD2 (6 bases). V was shortened by 3 bases and J by 6 bases, with 13 bases between the two germline ends. CDR3 length: 14 residues. Germline loops: CDR1 LGHNA, CDR2 YSLEER.